This T cell receptor beta chain is drawn from a study of T cells after yellow fever vaccination. TCRdb re-called the 5' RACE reads with MiXCR, one entry per CDR3 protein. The table shows 250,000 to 400,000 distinct CDR3 sequences, with roughly 4.3% occurring only once. At least ten counts were recorded for this clonotype. The antigen remains undetermined. Study-level findings and limits: Few clonotypes appeared in both CD4 and CD8 compartments. The bulk population could contribute abundant contaminating clonotypes to FACS-sorted repertoires.

The CDR3 loop spans 13 amino acids. Trimming stripped 5 bases from V and 2 bases from J, with 9 bases between. CDR1 is MNHEY, CDR2 SVGEGT, per germline. The material was PBMCs, obtained 5 days after the yellow fever booster vaccination. The TCR originated in a man aged 18 to 30 who received the YFV17D yellow fever vaccine. The J gene is TRBJ1-2, the V gene TRBV6-2 or TRBV6-3; no clear D. CDR3 bases: TGTGCCAGCAGTGCCGGGCCAAACTATGGCTACACCTTC. This encodes CASSAGPNYGYTF.